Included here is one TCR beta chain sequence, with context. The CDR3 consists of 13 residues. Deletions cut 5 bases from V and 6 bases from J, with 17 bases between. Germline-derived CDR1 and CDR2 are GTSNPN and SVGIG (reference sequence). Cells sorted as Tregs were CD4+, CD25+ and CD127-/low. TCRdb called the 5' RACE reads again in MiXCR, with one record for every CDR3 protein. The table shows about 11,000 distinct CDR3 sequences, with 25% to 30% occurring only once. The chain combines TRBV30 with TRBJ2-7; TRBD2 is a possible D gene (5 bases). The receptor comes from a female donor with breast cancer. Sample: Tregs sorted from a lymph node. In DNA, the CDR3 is TGTGCCTGGGTCCTAGCAGGAGGCCGCGAGCAGTACTTC. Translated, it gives CAWVLAGGREQYF.